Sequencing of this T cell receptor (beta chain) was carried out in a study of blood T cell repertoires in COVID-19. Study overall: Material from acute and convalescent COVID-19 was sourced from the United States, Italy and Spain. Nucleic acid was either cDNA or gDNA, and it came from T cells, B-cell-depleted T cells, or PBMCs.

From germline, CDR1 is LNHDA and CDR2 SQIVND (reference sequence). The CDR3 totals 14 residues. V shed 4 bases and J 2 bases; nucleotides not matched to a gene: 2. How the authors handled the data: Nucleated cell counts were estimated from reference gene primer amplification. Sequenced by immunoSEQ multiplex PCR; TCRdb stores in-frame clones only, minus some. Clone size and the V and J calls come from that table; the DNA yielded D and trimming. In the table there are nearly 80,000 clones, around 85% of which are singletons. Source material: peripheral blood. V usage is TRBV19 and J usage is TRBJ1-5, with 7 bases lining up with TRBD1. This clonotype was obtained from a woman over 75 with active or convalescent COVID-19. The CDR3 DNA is TGTGCCAGTAGTACCGACAGGGGCAATCAGCCCCAGCATTTT. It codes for CASSTDRGNQPQHF.